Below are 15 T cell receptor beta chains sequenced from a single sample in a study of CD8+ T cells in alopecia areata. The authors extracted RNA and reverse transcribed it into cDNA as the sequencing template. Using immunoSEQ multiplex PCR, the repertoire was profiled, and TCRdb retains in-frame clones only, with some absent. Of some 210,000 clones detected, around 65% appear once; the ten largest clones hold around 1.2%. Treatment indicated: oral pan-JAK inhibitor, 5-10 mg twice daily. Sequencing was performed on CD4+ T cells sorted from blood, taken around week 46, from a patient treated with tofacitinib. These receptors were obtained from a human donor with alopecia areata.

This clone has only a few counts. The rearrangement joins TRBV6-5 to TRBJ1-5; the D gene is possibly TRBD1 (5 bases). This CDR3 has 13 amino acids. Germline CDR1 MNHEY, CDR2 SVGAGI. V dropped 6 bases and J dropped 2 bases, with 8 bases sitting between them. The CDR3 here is CASSRVGNQPQHF. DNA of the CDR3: TGTGCCAGCAGCAGGGTTGGCAATCAGCCCCAGCATTTT.

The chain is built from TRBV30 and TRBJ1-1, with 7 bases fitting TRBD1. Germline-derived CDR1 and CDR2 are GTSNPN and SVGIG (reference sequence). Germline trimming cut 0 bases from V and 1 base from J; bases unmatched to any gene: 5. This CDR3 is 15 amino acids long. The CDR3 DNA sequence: TGTGCCTGGAGTGTACGACAGGGTGGGAACACTGAAGCTTTCTTT. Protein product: CAWSVRQGGNTEAFF.

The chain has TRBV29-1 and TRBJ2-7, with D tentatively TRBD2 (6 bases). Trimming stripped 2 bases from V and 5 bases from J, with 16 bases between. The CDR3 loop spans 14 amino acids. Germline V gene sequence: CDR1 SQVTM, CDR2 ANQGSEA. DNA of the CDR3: TGCAGCGTTGAACCGGGACTCGTACTCCACGAGCAGTACTTC. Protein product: CSVEPGLVLHEQYF.

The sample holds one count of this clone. CDR3 amino acids: CASSSQGSYEQYF. DNA for the CDR3: TGCGCCAGCAGTTCCCAGGGATCCTACGAGCAGTACTTC. This chain connects TRBV10-1 to TRBJ2-7, with a weak D call TRBD1 (5 bases). V was shortened by 5 bases and J by 1 base, with 9 bases between the two germline ends. The CDR3 spans 13 residues. CDR1 and CDR2 (germline): WNHNN, SYGVQD (reference sequence).

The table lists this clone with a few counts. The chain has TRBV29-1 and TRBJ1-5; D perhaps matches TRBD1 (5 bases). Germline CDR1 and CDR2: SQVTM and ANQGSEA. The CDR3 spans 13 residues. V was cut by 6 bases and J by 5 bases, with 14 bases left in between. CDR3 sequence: CSVARGLDQPQHF. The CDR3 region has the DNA TGCAGCGTCGCCCGGGGCCTCGATCAGCCCCAGCATTTT.

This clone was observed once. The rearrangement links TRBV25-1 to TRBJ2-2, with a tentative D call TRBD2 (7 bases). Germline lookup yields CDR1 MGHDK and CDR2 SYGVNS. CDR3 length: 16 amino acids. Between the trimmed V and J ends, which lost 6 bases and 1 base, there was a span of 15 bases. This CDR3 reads CASSYPGGLNTGELFF. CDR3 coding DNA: TGTGCCAGCAGCTACCCGGGGGGCCTGAACACCGGGGAGCTGTTTTTT.

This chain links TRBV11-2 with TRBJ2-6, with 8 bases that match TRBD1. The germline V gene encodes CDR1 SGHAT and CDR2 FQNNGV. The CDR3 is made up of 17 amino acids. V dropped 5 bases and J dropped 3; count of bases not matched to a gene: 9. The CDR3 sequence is CASSHPGQVFGANVLTF. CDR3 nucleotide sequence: TGTGCCAGCAGCCACCCGGGACAGGTTTTTGGGGCCAACGTCCTGACTTTC.

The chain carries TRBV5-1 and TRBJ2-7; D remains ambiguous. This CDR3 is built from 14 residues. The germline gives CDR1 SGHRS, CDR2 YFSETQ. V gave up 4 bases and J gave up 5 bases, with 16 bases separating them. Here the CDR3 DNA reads TGCGCCAGCAGCACGGCCCTGGACGGTCACGAGCAGTACTTC. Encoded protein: CASSTALDGHEQYF.

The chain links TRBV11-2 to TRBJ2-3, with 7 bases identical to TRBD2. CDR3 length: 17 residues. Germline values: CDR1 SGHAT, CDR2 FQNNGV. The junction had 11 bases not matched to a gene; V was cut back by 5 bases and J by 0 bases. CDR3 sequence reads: CASSMNLGGSSTDTQYF. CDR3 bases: TGTGCCAGCAGCATGAACCTGGGAGGGTCTAGCACAGATACGCAGTATTTT.

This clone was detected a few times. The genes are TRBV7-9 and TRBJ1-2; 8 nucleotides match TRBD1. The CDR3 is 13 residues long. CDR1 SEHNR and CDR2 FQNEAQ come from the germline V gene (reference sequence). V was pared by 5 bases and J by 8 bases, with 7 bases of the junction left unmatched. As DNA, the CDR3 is TGTGCCAGCAGCGCCGGACAGGGCAGCGGCTACACCTTC. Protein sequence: CASSAGQGSGYTF.

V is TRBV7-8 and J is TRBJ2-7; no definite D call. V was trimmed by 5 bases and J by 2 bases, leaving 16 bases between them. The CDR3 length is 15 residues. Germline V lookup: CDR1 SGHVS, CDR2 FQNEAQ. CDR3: CASSASSATPYEQYF. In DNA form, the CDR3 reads TGTGCCAGCAGCGCGTCTAGTGCCACCCCCTACGAGCAGTACTTC.

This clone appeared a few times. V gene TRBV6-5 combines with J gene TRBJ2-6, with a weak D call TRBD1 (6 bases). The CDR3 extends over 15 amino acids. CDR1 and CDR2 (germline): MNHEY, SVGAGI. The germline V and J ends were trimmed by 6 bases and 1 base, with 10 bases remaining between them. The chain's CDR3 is CASSNTGSGANVLTF. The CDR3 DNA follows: TGTGCCAGCAGCAACACAGGGTCTGGGGCCAACGTCCTGACTTTC.

The CDR3 region is CASSWDRATGELFF. Here the CDR3 DNA reads TGTGCCAGCAGCTGGGACAGAGCCACCGGGGAGCTGTTTTTT. The genes are TRBV11-3 and TRBJ2-2; 7 bases fit TRBD1. The ends lost 4 bases at V and 4 bases at J; junction bases unmatched: 3. CDR1 SGHNT and CDR2 YENEEA come from the germline V gene. The CDR3 covers 14 residues.

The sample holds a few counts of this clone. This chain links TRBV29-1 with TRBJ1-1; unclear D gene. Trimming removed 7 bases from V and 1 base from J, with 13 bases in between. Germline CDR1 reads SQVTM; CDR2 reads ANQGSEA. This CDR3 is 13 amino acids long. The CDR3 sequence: CSAQRQENTEAFF. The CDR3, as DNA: TGCAGCGCCCAGAGGCAGGAGAACACTGAAGCTTTCTTT.

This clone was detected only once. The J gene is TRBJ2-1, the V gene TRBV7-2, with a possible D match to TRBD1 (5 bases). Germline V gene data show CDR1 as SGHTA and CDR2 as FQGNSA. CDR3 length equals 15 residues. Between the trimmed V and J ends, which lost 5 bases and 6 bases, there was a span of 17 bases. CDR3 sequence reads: CASSRAGAVLNEQFF. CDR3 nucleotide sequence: TGTGCCAGCAGCCGCGCTGGGGCCGTCCTCAATGAGCAGTTCTTC. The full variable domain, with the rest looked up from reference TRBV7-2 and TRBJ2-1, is GAGVSQSPSNKVTEKGKDVELRCDPISGHTALYWYRQSLGQGLEFLIYFQGNSAPDKSGLPSDRFSAERTGGSVSTLTIQRTQQEDSAVYLCASSRAGAVLNEQFFGPGTRLTVL.